This T cell receptor beta chain was captured in a study of shared clonotypes between healthy human individuals. Study information: Per-donor plates numbered three CD4 naive, three CD4 memory, two CD8 naive and one CD8 memory. Whole-study results and caveats: In a few donors, around 5.5% of naive CD4 clonotypes appeared in common.

As for this clone: Its antigen remains unidentified.

The protocol was immunoSEQ multiplex PCR, while the TCRdb copy is restricted to in-frame clones and leaves out a portion. Of under 1,900,000 clones listed, about 98.5% are singletons. The study separated CD4+ cells into CD45RA+ naive and CD45RA-negative memory subsets. J lost 3 bases, V lost 3 bases, and 7 bases had no gene match. The CDR3 has 16 residues. Germline loops: CDR1 SGDLS, CDR2 YYNGEE. The clonotype originates from a man aged 25 to 40 in good health. The rearrangement uses TRBV9 and TRBJ2-2, with 8 bases fitting TRBD1. The sequenced sample consisted of naive CD4+ T cells sorted from blood. As to subset: CD45RA+ positively selected. CDR3 DNA sequence: TGTGCCAGCAGCGCCGACAGGGGCGCCGACACCGGGGAGCTGTTTTTT. Translated: CASSADRGADTGELFF.